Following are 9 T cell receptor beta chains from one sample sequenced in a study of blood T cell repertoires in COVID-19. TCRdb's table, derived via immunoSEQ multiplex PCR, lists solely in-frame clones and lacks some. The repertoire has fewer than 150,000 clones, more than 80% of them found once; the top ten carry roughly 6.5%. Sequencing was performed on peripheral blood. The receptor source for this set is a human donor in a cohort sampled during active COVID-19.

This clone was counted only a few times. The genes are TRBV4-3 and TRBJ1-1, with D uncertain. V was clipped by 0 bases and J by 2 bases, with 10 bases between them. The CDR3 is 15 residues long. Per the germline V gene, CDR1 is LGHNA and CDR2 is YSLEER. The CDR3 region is CASSQDGRVNTEAFF. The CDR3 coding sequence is TGCGCCAGCAGCCAAGATGGGCGGGTTAACACTGAAGCTTTCTTT.

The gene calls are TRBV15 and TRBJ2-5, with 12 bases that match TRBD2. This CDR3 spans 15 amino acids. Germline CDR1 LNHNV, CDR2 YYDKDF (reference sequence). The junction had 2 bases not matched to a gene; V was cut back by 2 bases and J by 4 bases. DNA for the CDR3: TGTGCCACCAGCAGACCTAGCGGGGGGGCAGAGACCCAGTACTTC. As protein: CATSRPSGGAETQYF.

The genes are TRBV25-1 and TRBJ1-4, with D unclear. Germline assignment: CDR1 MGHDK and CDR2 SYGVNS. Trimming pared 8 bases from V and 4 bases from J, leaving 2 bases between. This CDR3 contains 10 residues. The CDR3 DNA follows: TGTGCCAGCCGTAATGAAAAACTGTTTTTT. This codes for CASRNEKLFF.

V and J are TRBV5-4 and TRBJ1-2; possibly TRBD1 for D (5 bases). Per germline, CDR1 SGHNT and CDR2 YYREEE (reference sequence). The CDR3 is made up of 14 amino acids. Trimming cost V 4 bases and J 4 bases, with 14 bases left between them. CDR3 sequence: CASSTDSLGYGYTF. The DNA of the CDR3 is TGTGCCAGCAGCACCGACAGCTTGGGCTATGGCTACACCTTC.

Here the CDR3 reads CATSSLTGGAFF. The DNA for the CDR3 is TGTGCCACCAGCAGTTTGACAGGGGGAGCTTTCTTT. The chain has TRBV15 and TRBJ1-1; 9 bases are a match to TRBD1. V shed 3 bases, J shed 10 bases, and the junction held 3 bases outside the gene matches. The germline V gene has CDR1 LNHNV and CDR2 YYDKDF (reference sequence). There are 12 residues in the CDR3.

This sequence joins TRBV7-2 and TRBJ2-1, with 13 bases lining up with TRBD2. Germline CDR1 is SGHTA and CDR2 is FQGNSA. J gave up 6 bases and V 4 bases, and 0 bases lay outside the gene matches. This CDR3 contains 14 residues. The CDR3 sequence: CASSWTSGGNEQFF. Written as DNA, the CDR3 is TGTGCCAGCAGCTGGACTAGCGGGGGCAATGAGCAGTTCTTC.

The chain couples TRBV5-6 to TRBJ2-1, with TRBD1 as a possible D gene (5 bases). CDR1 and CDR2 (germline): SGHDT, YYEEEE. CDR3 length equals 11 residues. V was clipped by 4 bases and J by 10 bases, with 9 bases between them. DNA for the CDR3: TGTGCCAGCAGCCGGAACAGGGAGCAGTTCTTC. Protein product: CASSRNREQFF.

The CDR3 DNA follows: TGTGCCTGGACACCGAGGGGGCTTGGGGAGCAGTACTTC. Its protein is CAWTPRGLGEQYF. The chain couples TRBV30 to TRBJ2-7; TRBD1 aligns across 7 bases. The J segment lost 7 bases and the V segment lost 4 bases, leaving 10 bases of the junction unmatched. The CDR3 has 13 amino acids. The germline V gene encodes CDR1 GTSNPN and CDR2 SVGIG (reference sequence).

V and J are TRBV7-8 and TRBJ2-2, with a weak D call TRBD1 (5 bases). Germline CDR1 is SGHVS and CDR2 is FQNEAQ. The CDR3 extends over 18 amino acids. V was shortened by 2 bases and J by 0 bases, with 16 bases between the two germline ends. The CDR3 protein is CASSLYRTTVTNTGELFF. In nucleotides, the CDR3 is TGTGCCAGCAGCTTATACCGCACGACAGTTACGAACACCGGGGAGCTGTTTTTT. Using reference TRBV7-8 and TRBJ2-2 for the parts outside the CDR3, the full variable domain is GAGVSQSPRYKVAKRGQDVALRCDPISGHVSLFWYQQALGQGPEFLTYFQNEAQLDKSGLPSDRFFAERPEGSVSTLKIQRTQQEDSAVYLCASSLYRTTVTNTGELFFGEGSRLTVL.